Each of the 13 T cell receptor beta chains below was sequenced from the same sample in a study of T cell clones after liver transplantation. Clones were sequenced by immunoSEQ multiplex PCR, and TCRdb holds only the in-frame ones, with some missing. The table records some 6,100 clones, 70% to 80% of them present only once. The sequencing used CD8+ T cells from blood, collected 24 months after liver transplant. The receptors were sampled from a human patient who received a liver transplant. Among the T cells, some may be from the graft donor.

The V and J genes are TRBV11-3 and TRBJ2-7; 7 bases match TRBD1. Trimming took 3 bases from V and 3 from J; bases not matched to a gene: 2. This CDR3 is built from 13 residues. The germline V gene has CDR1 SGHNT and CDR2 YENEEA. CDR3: CASSFRDSYEQYF. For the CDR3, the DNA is TGTGCCAGCAGCTTCCGGGACAGCTACGAGCAGTACTTC.

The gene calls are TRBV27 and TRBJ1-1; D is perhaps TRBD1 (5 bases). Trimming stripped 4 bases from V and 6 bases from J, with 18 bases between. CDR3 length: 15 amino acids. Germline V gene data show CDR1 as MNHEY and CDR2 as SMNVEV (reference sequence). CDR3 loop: CASSSPWGLEAEAFF. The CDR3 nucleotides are TGTGCCAGCAGTTCCCCTTGGGGGTTGGAGGCTGAAGCTTTCTTT.

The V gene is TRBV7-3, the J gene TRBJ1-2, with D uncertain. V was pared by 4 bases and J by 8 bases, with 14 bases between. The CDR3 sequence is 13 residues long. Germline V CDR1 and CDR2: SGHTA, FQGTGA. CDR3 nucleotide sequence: TGTGCCAGCAGCTCGACCGGCGGTGGAGGCTACACCTTC. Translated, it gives CASSSTGGGGYTF. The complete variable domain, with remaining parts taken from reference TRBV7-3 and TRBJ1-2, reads GAGVSQTPSNKVTEKGKYVELRCDPISGHTALYWYRQSLGQGPEFLIYFQGTGAADDSGLPNDRFFAVRPEGSVSTLKIQRTERGDSAVYLCASSSTGGGGYTFGSGTRLTVV.

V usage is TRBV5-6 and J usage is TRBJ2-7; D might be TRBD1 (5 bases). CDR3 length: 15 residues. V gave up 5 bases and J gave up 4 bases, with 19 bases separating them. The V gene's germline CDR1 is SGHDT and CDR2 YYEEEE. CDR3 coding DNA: TGTGCCAGCAGAACACAGGACCGTCCTCTTTACGAGCAGTACTTC. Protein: CASRTQDRPLYEQYF.

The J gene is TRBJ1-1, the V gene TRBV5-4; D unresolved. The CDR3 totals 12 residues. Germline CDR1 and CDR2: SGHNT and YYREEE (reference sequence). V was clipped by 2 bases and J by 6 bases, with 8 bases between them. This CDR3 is CASSFGGPEAFF. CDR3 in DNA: TGTGCCAGCAGCTTCGGCGGACCTGAAGCTTTCTTT.

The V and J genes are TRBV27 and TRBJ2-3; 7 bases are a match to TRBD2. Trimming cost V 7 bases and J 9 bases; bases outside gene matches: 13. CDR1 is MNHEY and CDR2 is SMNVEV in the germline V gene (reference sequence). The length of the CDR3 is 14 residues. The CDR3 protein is CASTGTSDPDTQYF. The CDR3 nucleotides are TGTGCCAGCACCGGAACTAGCGACCCTGACACGCAGTATTTT.

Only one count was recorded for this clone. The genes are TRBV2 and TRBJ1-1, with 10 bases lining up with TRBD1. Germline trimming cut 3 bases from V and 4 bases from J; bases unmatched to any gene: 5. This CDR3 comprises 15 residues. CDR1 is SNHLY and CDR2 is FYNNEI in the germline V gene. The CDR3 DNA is TGTGCCAGCAGTGAGGGACAGGGGTTCCTCACTGAAGCTTTCTTT. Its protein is CASSEGQGFLTEAFF.

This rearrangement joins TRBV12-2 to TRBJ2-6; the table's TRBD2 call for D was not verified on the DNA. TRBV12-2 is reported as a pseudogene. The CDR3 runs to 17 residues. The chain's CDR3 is CASRKSSHTKSGNVLTF. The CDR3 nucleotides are TGTGCAAGTCGCAAGTCCTCCCACACAAAGTCGGGCAACGTCCTGACTTTC.

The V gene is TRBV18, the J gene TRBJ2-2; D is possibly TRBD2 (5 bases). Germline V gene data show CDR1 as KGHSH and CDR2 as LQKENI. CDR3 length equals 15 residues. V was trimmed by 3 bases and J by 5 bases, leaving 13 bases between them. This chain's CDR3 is CASSPEDDGTGELFF. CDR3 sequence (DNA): TGTGCCAGCTCACCGGAGGACGACGGGACCGGGGAGCTGTTTTTT.

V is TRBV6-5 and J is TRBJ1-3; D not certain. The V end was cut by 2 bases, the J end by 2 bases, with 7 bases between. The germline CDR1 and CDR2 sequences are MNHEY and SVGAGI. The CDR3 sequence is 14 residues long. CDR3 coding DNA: TGTGCCAGCAGTTACGGAGGAGCTGGAAACACCATATATTTT. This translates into CASSYGGAGNTIYF.

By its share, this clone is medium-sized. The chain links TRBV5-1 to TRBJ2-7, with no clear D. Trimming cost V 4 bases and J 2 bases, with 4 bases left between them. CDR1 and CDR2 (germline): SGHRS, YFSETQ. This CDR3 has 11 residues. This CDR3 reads CASSLTYEQYF. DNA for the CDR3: TGCGCCAGCAGCCTTACCTACGAGCAGTACTTC.

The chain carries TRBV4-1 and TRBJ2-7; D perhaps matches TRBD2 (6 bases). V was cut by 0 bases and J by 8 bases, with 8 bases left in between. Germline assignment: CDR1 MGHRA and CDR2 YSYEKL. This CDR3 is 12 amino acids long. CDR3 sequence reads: CASSQDGGKQYF. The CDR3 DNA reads TGCGCCAGCAGCCAAGATGGGGGGAAGCAGTACTTC.

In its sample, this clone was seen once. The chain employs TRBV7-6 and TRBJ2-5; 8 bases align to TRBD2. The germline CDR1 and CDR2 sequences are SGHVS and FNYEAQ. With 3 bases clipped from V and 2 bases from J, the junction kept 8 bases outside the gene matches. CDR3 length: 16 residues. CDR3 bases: TGTGCCAGCAGCTTGGGTTCCGGCGGGGGGCAAGAGACCCAGTACTTC. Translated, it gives CASSLGSGGGQETQYF.